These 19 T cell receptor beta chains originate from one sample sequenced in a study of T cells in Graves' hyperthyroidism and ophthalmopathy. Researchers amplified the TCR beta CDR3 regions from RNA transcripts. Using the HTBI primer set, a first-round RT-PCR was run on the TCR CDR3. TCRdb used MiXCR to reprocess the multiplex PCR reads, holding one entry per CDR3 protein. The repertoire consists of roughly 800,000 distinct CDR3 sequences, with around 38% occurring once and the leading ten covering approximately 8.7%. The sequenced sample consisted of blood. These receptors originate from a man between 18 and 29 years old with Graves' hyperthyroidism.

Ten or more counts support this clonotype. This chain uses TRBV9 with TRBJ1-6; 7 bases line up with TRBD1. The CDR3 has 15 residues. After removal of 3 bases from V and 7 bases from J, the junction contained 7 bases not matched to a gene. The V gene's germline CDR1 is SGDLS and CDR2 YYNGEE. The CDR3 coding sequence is TGTGCCAGCAGCGGCGAGACAGGGTGGAATTCACCCCTCCACTTT. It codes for CASSGETGWNSPLHF.

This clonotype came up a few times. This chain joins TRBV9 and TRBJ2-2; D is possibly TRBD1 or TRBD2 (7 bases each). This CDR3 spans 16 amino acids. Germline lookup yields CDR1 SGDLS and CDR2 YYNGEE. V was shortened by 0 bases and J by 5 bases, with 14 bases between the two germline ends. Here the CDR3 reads CASSVDGTAGTGELFF. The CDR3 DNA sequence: TGTGCCAGCAGCGTAGATGGGACAGCGGGGACCGGGGAGCTGTTTTTT.

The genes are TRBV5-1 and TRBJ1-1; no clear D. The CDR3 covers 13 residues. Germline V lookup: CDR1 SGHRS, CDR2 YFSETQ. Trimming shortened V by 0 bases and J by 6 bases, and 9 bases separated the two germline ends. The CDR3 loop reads CASSLGNEAEAFF. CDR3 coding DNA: TGCGCCAGCAGCTTGGGGAACGAGGCTGAAGCTTTCTTT.

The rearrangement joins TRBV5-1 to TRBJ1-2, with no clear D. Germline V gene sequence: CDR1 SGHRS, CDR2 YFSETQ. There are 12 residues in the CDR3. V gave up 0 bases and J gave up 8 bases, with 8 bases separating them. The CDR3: CASSLEGTGYTF. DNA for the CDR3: TGCGCCAGCAGCTTGGAGGGTACAGGCTACACCTTC.

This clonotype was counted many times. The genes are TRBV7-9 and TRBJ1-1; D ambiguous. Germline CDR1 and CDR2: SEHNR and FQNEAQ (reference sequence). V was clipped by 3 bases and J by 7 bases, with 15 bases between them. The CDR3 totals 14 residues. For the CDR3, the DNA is TGTGCCAGCAGCTTGTCAATCGGGGATGGTGAAGCTTTCTTT. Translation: CASSLSIGDGEAFF.

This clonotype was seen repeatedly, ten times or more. In nucleotides, the CDR3 is TGTGCCAGCAGCTTAGCGGCTGACTCTGGAAACACCATATATTTT. It encodes CASSLAADSGNTIYF. V is TRBV7-2 and J is TRBJ1-3; D uncertain. Germline assignment: CDR1 SGHTA and CDR2 FQGNSA. The CDR3 loop spans 15 amino acids. V lost 0 bases and J 0 bases, leaving 6 bases between the germline ends.

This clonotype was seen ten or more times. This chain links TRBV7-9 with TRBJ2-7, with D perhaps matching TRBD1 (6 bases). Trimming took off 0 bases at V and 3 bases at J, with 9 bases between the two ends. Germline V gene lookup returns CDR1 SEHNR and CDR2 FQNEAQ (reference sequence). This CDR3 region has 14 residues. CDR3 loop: CASSLAGAVYEQYF. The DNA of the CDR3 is TGTGCCAGCAGCTTAGCGGGGGCGGTCTACGAGCAGTACTTC.

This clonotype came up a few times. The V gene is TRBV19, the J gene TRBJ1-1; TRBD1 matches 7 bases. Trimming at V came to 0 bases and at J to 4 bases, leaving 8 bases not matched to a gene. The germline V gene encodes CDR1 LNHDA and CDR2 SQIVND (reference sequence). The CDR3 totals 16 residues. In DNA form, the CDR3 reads TGTGCCAGTAGTATAGATCGGGGGAACAGGGGCACTGAAGCTTTCTTT. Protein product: CASSIDRGNRGTEAFF. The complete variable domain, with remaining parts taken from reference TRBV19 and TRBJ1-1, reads DGGITQSPKYLFRKEGQNVTLSCEQNLNHDAMYWYRQDPGQGLRLIYYSQIVNDFQKGDIAEGYSVSREKKESFPLTVTSAQKNPTAFYLCASSIDRGNRGTEAFFGQGTRLTVV.

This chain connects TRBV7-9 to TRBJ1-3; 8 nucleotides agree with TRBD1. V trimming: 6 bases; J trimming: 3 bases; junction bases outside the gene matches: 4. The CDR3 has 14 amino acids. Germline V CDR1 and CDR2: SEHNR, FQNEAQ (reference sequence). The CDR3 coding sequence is TGTGCCAGCAGTTTCAGGGGGCTTGGAAACACCATATATTTT. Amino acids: CASSFRGLGNTIYF.

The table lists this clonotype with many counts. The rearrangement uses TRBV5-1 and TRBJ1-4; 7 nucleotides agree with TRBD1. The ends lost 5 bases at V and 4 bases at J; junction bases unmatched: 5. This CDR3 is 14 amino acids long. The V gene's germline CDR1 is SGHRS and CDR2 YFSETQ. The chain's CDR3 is CASRSTGNNEKLFF. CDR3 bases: TGCGCCAGCAGGTCGACAGGGAATAATGAAAAACTGTTTTTT.

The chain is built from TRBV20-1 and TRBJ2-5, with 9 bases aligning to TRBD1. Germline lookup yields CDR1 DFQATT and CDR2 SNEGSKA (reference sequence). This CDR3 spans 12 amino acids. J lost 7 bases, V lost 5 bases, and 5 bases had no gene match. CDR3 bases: TGCAGTGCTGGGGACAGGGAAGGGACCCAGTACTTC. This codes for CSAGDREGTQYF.

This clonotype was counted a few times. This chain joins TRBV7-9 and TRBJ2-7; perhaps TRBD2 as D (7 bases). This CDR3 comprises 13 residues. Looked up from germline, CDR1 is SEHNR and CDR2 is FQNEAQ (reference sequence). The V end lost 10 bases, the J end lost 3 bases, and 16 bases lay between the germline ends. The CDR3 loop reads CATNKRGHYEQYF. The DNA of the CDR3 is TGTGCCACCAACAAGCGGGGACACTACGAGCAGTACTTC.

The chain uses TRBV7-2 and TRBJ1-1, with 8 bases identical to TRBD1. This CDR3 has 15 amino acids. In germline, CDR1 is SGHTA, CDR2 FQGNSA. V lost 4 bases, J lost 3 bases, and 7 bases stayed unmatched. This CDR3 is CASSSWTGTDTEAFF. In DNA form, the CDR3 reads TGTGCCAGCAGCTCCTGGACAGGGACTGACACTGAAGCTTTCTTT. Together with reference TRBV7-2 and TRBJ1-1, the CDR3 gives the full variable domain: GAGVSQSPSNKVTEKGKDVELRCDPISGHTALYWYRQSLGQGLEFLIYFQGNSAPDKSGLPSDRFSAERTGGSVSTLTIQRTQQEDSAVYLCASSSWTGTDTEAFFGQGTRLTVV.

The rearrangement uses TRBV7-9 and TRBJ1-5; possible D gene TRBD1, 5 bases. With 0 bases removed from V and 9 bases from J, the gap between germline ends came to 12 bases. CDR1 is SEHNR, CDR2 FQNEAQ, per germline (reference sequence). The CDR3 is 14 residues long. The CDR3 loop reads CASSLAGGSRPQHF. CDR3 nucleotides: TGTGCCAGCAGCTTAGCGGGGGGGAGCCGGCCCCAGCATTTT. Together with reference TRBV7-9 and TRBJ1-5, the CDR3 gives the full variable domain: DTGVSQNPRHKITKRGQNVTFRCDPISEHNRLYWYRQTLGQGPEFLTYFQNEAQLEKSRLLSDRFSAERPKGSFSTLEIQRTEQGDSAMYLCASSLAGGSRPQHFGDGTRLSIL.

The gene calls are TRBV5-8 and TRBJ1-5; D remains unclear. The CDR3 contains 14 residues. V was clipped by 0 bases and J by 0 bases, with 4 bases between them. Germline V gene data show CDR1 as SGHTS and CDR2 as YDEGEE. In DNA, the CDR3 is TGTGCCAGCAGCTTGGCCTATAGCAATCAGCCCCAGCATTTT. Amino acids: CASSLAYSNQPQHF. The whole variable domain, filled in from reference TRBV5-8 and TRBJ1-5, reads EAGVTQSPTHLIKTRGQQATLRCSPISGHTSVYWYQQALGLGLQFLLWYDEGEERNRGNFPPRFSGRQFPNYSSELNVNALELEDSALYLCASSLAYSNQPQHFGDGTRLSIL.

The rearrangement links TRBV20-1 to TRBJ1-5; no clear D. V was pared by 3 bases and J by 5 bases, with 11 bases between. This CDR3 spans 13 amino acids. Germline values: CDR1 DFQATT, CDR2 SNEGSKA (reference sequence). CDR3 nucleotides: TGCAGTGCTAGTTTTGGATCGGATCAGCCCCAGCATTTT. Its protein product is CSASFGSDQPQHF.

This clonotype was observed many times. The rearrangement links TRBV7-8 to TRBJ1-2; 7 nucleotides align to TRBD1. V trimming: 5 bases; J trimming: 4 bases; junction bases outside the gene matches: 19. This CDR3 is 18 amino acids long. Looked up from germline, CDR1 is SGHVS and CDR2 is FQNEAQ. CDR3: CASSRFTGQAAGGYGYTF. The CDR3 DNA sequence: TGTGCCAGCAGCCGTTTTACGGGACAAGCAGCAGGGGGCTATGGCTACACCTTC.

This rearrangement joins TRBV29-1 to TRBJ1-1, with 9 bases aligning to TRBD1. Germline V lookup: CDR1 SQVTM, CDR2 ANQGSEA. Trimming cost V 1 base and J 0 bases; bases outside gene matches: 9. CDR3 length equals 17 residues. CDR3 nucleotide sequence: TGCAGCGTTGAAGGGTGGGACAGGGTCTACATGAACACTGAAGCTTTCTTT. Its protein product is CSVEGWDRVYMNTEAFF. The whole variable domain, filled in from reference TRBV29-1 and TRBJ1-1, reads SAVISQKPSRDICQRGTSLTIQCQVDSQVTMMFWYRQQPGQSLTLIATANQGSEATYESGFVIDKFPISRPNLTFSTLTVSNMSPEDSSIYLCSVEGWDRVYMNTEAFFGQGTRLTVV.

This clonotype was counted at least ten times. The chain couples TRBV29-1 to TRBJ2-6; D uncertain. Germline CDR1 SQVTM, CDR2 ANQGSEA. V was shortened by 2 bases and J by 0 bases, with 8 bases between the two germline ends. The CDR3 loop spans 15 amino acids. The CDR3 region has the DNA TGCAGCGTTGAACTGTTCTACTCTGGGGCCAACGTCCTGACTTTC. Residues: CSVELFYSGANVLTF.